The TCR beta chain described here comes from a study of response to subunit inactivated influenza vaccine. Study conclusions and caveats: Researchers suggested that each seasonal influenza vaccination recruits few new T cells.

In TCRdb, the RT-PCR reads were re-called with MiXCR into one record per CDR3 protein. Of just under 250,000 distinct CDR3 sequences in the sample, less than 15% were seen once. This CDR3 has 13 residues. V was pared by 1 base and J by 13 bases, with 14 bases between. CDR1 is LGHNA, CDR2 YNFKEQ, per germline. Note on this clonotype: Its target is unknown.

The sequences come from non-naive T cells sorted from PBMCs, collected less than 15 days before vaccination. This clonotype originated in a man in his fifties who received an inactivated influenza vaccine. The chain has TRBV4-2 and TRBJ2-1; D is uncertain. The CDR3 spells CASSQVAVPDQFF. The CDR3 DNA reads as TGTGCCAGCAGCCAAGTAGCTGTACCGGACCAGTTCTTC.